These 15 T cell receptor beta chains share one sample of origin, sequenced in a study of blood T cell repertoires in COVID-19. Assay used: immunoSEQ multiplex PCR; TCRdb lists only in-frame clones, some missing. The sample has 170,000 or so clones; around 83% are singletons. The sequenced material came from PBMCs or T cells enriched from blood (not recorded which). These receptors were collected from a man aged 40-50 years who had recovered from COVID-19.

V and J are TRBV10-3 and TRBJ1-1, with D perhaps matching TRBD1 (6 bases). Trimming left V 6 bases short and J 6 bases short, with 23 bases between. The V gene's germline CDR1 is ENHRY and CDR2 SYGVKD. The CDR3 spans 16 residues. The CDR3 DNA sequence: TGTGCCATCAGCCCGAACCGGGCGGGGGGCTTTGCTGAAGCTTTCTTT. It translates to CAISPNRAGGFAEAFF.

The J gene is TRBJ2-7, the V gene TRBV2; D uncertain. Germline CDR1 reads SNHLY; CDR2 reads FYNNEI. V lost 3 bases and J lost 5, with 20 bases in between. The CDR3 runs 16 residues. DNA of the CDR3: TGTGCCAGCAGTGAGGATCCACACGGGTTAAAGGACGAGCAGTACTTC. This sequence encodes CASSEDPHGLKDEQYF.

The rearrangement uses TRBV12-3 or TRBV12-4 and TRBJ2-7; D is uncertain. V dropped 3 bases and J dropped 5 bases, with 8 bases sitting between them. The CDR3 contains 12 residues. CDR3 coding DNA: TGTGCCAGCAGTTTTTTGGGCAACGAGCAGTACTTC. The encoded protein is CASSFLGNEQYF.

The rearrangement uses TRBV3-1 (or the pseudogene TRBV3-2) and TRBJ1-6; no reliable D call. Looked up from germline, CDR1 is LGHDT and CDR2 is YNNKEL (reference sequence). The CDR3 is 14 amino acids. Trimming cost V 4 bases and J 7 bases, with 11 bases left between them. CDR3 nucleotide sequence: TGTGCCAGCAGCCCAGGCCTTGGGAATTCACCCCTCCACTTT. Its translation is CASSPGLGNSPLHF.

The CDR3 DNA reads as TGTGCCAGCAGCTTGCAAGACAGCTACGAGCAGTACTTC. Its translation is CASSLQDSYEQYF. The chain recombines TRBV7-8 with TRBJ2-7, with a tentative D call TRBD1 (5 bases). This CDR3 contains 13 residues. The V gene lost 3 bases and the J gene lost 3 bases, with 9 bases spanning the gap. Germline-derived CDR1 and CDR2 are SGHVS and FQNEAQ. Complete variable domain (other parts from reference TRBV7-8 and TRBJ2-7): GAGVSQSPRYKVAKRGQDVALRCDPISGHVSLFWYQQALGQGPEFLTYFQNEAQLDKSGLPSDRFFAERPEGSVSTLKIQRTQQEDSAVYLCASSLQDSYEQYFGPGTRLTVT.

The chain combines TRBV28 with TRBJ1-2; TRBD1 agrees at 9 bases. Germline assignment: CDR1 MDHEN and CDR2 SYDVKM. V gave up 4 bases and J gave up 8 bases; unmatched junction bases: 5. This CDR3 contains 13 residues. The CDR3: CASSSGQGGGYTF. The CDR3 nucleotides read TGTGCCAGCAGTTCGGGACAGGGTGGCGGCTACACCTTC.

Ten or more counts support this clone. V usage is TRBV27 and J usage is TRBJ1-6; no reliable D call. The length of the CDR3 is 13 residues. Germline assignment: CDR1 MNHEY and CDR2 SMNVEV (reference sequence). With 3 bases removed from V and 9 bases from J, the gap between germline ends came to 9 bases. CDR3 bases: TGTGCCAGCAGTTTTCGGGGTGGTTCACCCCTCCACTTT. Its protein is CASSFRGGSPLHF.

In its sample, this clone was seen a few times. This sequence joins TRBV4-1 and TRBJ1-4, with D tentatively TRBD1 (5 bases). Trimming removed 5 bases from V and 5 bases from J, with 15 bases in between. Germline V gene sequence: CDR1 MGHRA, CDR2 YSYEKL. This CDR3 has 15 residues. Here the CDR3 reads CASSLGGVLNEKLFF. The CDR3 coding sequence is TGCGCCAGCAGCTTGGGAGGGGTACTCAATGAAAAACTGTTTTTT.

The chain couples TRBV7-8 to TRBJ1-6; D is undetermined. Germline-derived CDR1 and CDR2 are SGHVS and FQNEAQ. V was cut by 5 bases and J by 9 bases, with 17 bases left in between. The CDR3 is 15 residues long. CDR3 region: CASSPEGRIGSPLHF. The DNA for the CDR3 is TGTGCCAGCAGCCCGGAGGGCCGGATCGGTTCACCCCTCCACTTT.

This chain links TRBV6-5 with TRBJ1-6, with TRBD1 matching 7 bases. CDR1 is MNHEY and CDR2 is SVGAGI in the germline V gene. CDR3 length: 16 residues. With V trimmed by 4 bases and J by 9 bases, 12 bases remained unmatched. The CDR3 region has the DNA TGTGCCAGCAGTTTACTAGACAGGGTACGTCGTTCACCCCTCCACTTT. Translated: CASSLLDRVRRSPLHF.

The CDR3 is CASSSSGGGNTEAFF. The CDR3 DNA reads as TGTGCCAGCAGTTCCTCAGGGGGCGGGAACACTGAAGCTTTCTTT. The chain recombines TRBV6-2 or TRBV6-3 with TRBJ1-1; TRBD1 matches 8 bases. The CDR3 totals 15 residues. In germline, CDR1 is MNHEY, CDR2 SVGEGT. The J segment lost 1 base and the V segment lost 4 bases, leaving 5 bases of the junction unmatched.

In DNA, the CDR3 is TGTGCCACCAGTGATTTGCAACTACTAGCGGGTCAAGAGACCCAGTACTTC. It translates to CATSDLQLLAGQETQYF. The chain is built from TRBV24-1 and TRBJ2-5; 9 bases match TRBD2. The V and J ends lost 0 bases and 2 bases, in that order; junction bases with no gene match: 6. Looked up from germline, CDR1 is KGHDR and CDR2 is SFDVKD. The CDR3 has 17 residues.

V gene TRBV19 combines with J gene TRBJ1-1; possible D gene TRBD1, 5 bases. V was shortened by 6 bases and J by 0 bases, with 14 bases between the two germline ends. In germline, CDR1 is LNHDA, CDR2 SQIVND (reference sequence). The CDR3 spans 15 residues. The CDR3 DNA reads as TGTGCCAGTAGCCTTGCTGGGGCCCTGAACACTGAAGCTTTCTTT. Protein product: CASSLAGALNTEAFF.

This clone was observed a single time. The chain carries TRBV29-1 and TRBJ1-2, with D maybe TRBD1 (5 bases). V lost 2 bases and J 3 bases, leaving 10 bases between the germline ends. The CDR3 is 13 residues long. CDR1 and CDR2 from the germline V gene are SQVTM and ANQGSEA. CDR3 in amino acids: CSVEKGGDYGYTF. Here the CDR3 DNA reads TGCAGCGTTGAAAAGGGAGGGGACTATGGCTACACCTTC. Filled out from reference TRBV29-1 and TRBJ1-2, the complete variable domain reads SAVISQKPSRDICQRGTSLTIQCQVDSQVTMMFWYRQQPGQSLTLIATANQGSEATYESGFVIDKFPISRPNLTFSTLTVSNMSPEDSSIYLCSVEKGGDYGYTFGSGTRLTVV.

Written as DNA, the CDR3 is TGTGCCAGCAGCTCCGGGACAGGGGGCTGGGGTGGCTATGGCTACACCTTC. It translates to CASSSGTGGWGGYGYTF. The V gene is TRBV28, the J gene TRBJ1-2; 12 bases match TRBD1. Germline V gene sequence: CDR1 MDHEN, CDR2 SYDVKM. The CDR3 contains 17 residues. V was clipped by 6 bases and J by 4 bases; unmatched bases: 12.